A selection of T cell receptor beta chains follows, all from one sample in a study of CD8+CD57+ T cells in acquired aplastic anemia. Each CDR3 protein gets one entry after TCRdb re-called the reads with MiXCR. The sample has roughly 20,000 distinct CDR3 sequences; approximately 39% are singletons. The specimen sequenced was CD8+CD57+ T cells sorted from PBMCs. The receptors come from a human donor with aplastic anemia. CDR3s include the opening cysteine and the closing phenylalanine or tryptophan. The D gene is left open where the match is weak. Size is omitted from some rows. Given values are once, few, many or a class for expanded clones.

V	size	J	D	CDR3	DNA
TRBV5-5	many	TRBJ1-2	NA	CASSLRDWDVWGYTF	TGTGCCAGCAGCTTACGGGACTGGGATGTCTGGGGCTACACCTTC
TRBV2	many	TRBJ2-2	NA	CASSSNTGELFF	TGTGCCAGCAGTTCCAACACCGGGGAGCTGTTTTTT
TRBV19	NA	TRBJ2-5	NA	CASSPVGSETQYF	TGTGCCAGTAGCCCAGTAGGATCCGAGACCCAGTACTTC
TRBV19	NA	TRBJ2-6	NA	CASSSEAGANVLAF	TGTGCCAGTAGTTCTGAGGCTGGGGCCAACGTCCTGGCTTTC
TRBV11-3	NA	TRBJ2-2	NA	CASSYAANTGELFF	TGTGCCAGCAGCTATGCGGCGAACACCGGGGAGCTGTTTTTT
TRBV20-1	few	TRBJ2-6	NA	CSAMGPYGEGANVLTF	TGCAGTGCTATGGGCCCATACGGAGAAGGGGCCAACGTCCTGACTTTC
TRBV20-1	once	TRBJ2-3	NA	CSASPPPPTRTRGTDTQYF	TGCAGTGCTAGCCCCCCCCCCCCCACCCGGACGCGGGGCACAGATACGCAGTATTTT
TRBV11-3	NA	TRBJ2-5	TRBD1	CASSPRDSFQETQYF	TGTGCCAGCAGCCCTAGGGACAGCTTCCAAGAGACCCAGTACTTC
TRBV7-7	NA	TRBJ2-5	TRBD1	CASSLGRDRAQETQYF	TGTGCCAGCAGCTTAGGGCGGGACAGGGCGCAAGAGACCCAGTACTTC
TRBV20-1	few	TRBJ2-7	TRBD1	CSALLGQGDLHAYEQYF	TGCAGTGCCCTATTGGGACAGGGTGATCTACACGCCTACGAGCAGTACTTC
TRBV11-2	NA	TRBJ2-2	NA	CASSFTGSSTGELFF	TGTGCCAGCAGCTTCACAGGGTCGAGCACCGGGGAGCTGTTTTTT
TRBV7-8	few	TRBJ1-2	NA	CASSLGGKNYGYTF	TGTGCCAGCAGCTTAGGTGGCAAGAACTATGGCTACACCTTC
TRBV5-1	NA	TRBJ2-2	NA	CASSLGFLGSTGELFF	TGCGCCAGCAGCCTAGGGTTTCTCGGCTCCACCGGGGAGCTGTTTTTT
TRBV12-3/TRBV12-4	NA	TRBJ1-6	NA	CASSVQGPLNSPLHF	TGTGCCAGCAGTGTCCAGGGACCGCTTAATTCACCCCTCCACTTT
TRBV6-1	NA	TRBJ1-1	NA	CASSQLLGGTEAFF	TGTGCCAGCAGTCAACTCCTAGGGGGCACTGAAGCTTTCTTT
TRBV20-1	NA	TRBJ2-3	NA	CSARDPPVTDTQYF	TGCAGTGCTAGAGATCCCCCCGTTACAGATACGCAGTATTTT
TRBV20-1	many	TRBJ2-5	NA	CSARRYQETQYF	TGCAGTGCTAGGAGGTACCAAGAGACCCAGTACTTC
TRBV7-9	medium-sized	TRBJ2-1	NA	CASSPRGAGKIWNEQFF	TGTGCCAGCAGCCCGCGTGGAGCGGGCAAAATATGGAATGAGCAGTTCTTC
TRBV2	medium-sized	TRBJ1-3	TRBD1	CASREDRGRGNTIYF	TGTGCCAGCAGGGAAGACAGGGGGCGTGGAAACACCATATATTTT
TRBV12-3/TRBV12-4	NA	TRBJ1-2	TRBD1	CASSLRTGGYSNYGYTF	TGTGCCAGCAGTTTGCGGACAGGGGGCTATTCTAACTATGGCTACACCTTC
TRBV29-1	NA	TRBJ1-1	NA	CSVVGGGEAFF	TGCAGCGTTGTGGGCGGCGGGGAAGCTTTCTTT
TRBV28	NA	TRBJ2-6	TRBD1	CASNAGTGSSGANVLTF	TGTGCCAGCAACGCCGGGACAGGGAGCTCTGGGGCCAACGTCCTGACTTTC
TRBV7-9	few	TRBJ2-6	NA	CASSRSDGRNSGANVLTF	TGTGCCAGCAGCCGATCGGACGGTCGGAATTCTGGGGCCAACGTCCTGACCTTC